The entry that follows covers one T cell receptor beta chain sequence. In germline, CDR1 is SGHRS, CDR2 YFSETQ. The CDR3 sequence is 17 residues long. V was clipped by 0 bases and J by 1 base, with 16 bases between them. These data come from a study of blood T cell repertoires in COVID-19. Authors' analysis steps: How many nucleated cells were present was estimated from reference gene primer amplification. Repertoires were generated with immunoSEQ multiplex PCR, while TCRdb's copy carries only in-frame clones and drops some. Clone size and the V and J calls come from that table; the DNA yielded D and trimming. The sample has roughly 400,000 clones, 80% to 95% seen once; the top ten hold more than 0.85%.

The sample comprised PBMCs or T cells enriched from blood (not recorded which). The chain carries TRBV5-1 and TRBJ1-1, with no clear D. This receptor was identified in a woman aged 40 to 50 who had been exposed to COVID-19. The CDR3 spells CASSLAGGLTPNTEAFF. The CDR3 nucleotides read TGCGCCAGCAGCTTGGCCGGAGGTCTGACCCCGAACACTGAAGCTTTCTTT.